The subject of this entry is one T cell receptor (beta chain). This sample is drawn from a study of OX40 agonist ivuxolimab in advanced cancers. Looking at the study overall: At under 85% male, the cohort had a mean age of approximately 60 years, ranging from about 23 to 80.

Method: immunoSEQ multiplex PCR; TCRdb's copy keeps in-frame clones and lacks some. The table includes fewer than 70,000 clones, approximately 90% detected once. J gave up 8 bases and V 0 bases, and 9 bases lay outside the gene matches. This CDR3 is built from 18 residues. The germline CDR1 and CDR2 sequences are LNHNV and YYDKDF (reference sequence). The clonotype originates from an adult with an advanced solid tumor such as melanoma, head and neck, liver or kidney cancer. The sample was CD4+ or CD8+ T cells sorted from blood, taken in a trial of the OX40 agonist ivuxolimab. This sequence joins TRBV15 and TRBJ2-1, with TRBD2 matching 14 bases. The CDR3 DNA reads TGTGCCACCAGCAGAGATCCAGGGACTAGCGGGAGTTGGGATGAGCAGTTCTTC. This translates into CATSRDPGTSGSWDEQFF.